The 19 T cell receptor beta chains below all came from one sample that was sequenced in a study of technical replicates of blood from a few donors. Measured with immunoSEQ multiplex PCR; TCRdb has only the in-frame clones, and not every one. The sample has approximately 59,000 clones; 75% to 90% are singletons. Input material: PBMCs. These receptors were obtained from a human donor in good health. Some clones in this sample may be carry-over from other donors' samples.

The J gene is TRBJ2-1, the V gene TRBV2; 12 positions match TRBD2. Per germline, CDR1 SNHLY and CDR2 FYNNEI. V dropped 8 bases and J dropped 7; count of bases not matched to a gene: 9. This CDR3 spans 15 amino acids. For the CDR3, the DNA is TGTGCCAGCTCCCGGACTAGCGGGATTATAAATGAGCAGTTCTTC. Translated: CASSRTSGIINEQFF.

As concerns this clone: Other DNA sequences in this specimen translate into the identical CDR3. The chain combines TRBV4-3 with TRBJ2-5; 7 nucleotides match TRBD2. The germline CDR1 and CDR2 sequences are LGHNA and YSLEER. CDR3 length equals 15 residues. Germline trimming cut 0 bases from V and 5 bases from J; bases unmatched to any gene: 6. The CDR3 DNA reads as TGCGCCAGCAGCCAAGACGGGGAGGGACGTGAGACCCAGTACTTC. It is translated as CASSQDGEGRETQYF.

The chain employs TRBV11-2 and TRBJ2-5, with 8 bases aligning to TRBD1. Germline V gene lookup returns CDR1 SGHAT and CDR2 FQNNGV. The CDR3 consists of 16 residues. With 4 bases clipped from V and 1 base from J, the junction kept 8 bases outside the gene matches. This chain's CDR3 is CASSSNRDRPQETQYF. In nucleotides, the CDR3 is TGTGCCAGCAGCTCAAACCGGGACAGGCCCCAAGAGACCCAGTACTTC.

V is TRBV2 and J is TRBJ1-5; a possible D gene is TRBD1 (5 bases). This CDR3 region has 15 residues. With 3 bases removed from V and 1 base from J, the gap between germline ends came to 10 bases. The germline CDR1 and CDR2 sequences are SNHLY and FYNNEI. The CDR3 protein is CASSDQGASNQPQHF. In nucleotides, the CDR3 is TGTGCCAGCAGTGACCAGGGCGCAAGCAATCAGCCCCAGCATTTT.

The chain joins TRBV5-1 to TRBJ2-3; 7 bases line up with TRBD1. CDR1 is SGHRS and CDR2 is YFSETQ in the germline V gene. Trimming removed 5 bases from V and 6 bases from J; junction bases left unmatched: 6. The CDR3 sequence is 13 residues long. In nucleotides, the CDR3 is TGCGCCAGCAGGGTTGAGGGGGCGGATACGCAGTATTTT. Translated: CASRVEGADTQYF.

This clone has just a few counts. The rearrangement joins TRBV2 to TRBJ2-7; TRBD2 matches 10 bases. CDR3 length: 16 amino acids. The germline CDR1 and CDR2 sequences are SNHLY and FYNNEI. The V gene end was trimmed by 1 base and the J gene end by 3 bases; junction bases not matched to a gene: 6. CDR3 residues: CASSEGAGGRFYEQYF. CDR3 in DNA: TGTGCCAGCAGTGAAGGAGCGGGGGGGCGTTTCTACGAGCAGTACTTC.

J is TRBJ2-7 and V is TRBV7-9, with D possibly matching TRBD2 (5 bases). CDR1 SEHNR and CDR2 FQNEAQ come from the germline V gene (reference sequence). The V end was cut by 5 bases, the J end by 9 bases, with 14 bases between. CDR3 length equals 12 residues. The CDR3 spells CASSREALGQYF. The DNA for the CDR3 is TGTGCCAGCAGCAGAGAGGCACTAGGGCAGTACTTC.

The chain carries TRBV7-9 and TRBJ1-1, with TRBD1 identical over 7 bases. The J segment lost 6 bases and the V segment lost 6 bases, leaving 13 bases of the junction unmatched. The CDR3 runs to 15 residues. Germline values: CDR1 SEHNR, CDR2 FQNEAQ (reference sequence). For the CDR3, the DNA is TGTGCCAGCAGTTTCGTCGCAGGGGGAGGCGCTGAAGCTTTCTTT. Protein: CASSFVAGGGAEAFF.

The rearrangement links TRBV30 to TRBJ1-2; D is possibly TRBD1 (6 bases). Germline V lookup: CDR1 GTSNPN, CDR2 SVGIG (reference sequence). The CDR3 has 12 amino acids. Trimming shortened V by 5 bases and J by 8 bases, and 15 bases separated the two germline ends. CDR3 DNA: TGTGCCTGGTCTACAGGGCCCAGGGGCTACACCTTC. Translated: CAWSTGPRGYTF.

The chain carries TRBV7-3 and TRBJ2-5; 8 positions agree with TRBD2. Looked up from germline, CDR1 is SGHTA and CDR2 is FQGTGA. CDR3 length: 15 amino acids. The V segment lost 5 bases and the J segment 1 base; nucleotides outside the gene matches: 6. This chain's CDR3 is CASSLEGLGQETQYF. The CDR3 DNA follows: TGTGCCAGCAGCCTGGAGGGACTAGGCCAAGAGACCCAGTACTTC.

The genes are TRBV11-1 and TRBJ1-2; D uncertain. The CDR3 sequence is 12 residues long. The germline gives CDR1 SGHAT, CDR2 FQDESV (reference sequence). Trimming stripped 5 bases from V and 6 bases from J, with 10 bases between. CDR3 DNA sequence: TGTGCCAGCAGCGCGCACCTTGATGGCTACACCTTC. Translation: CASSAHLDGYTF.

The CDR3 here is CASSESSGGADTQYF. DNA of the CDR3: TGTGCCAGCAGTGAATCTAGCGGGGGGGCAGATACGCAGTATTTT. J is TRBJ2-3 and V is TRBV6-1; 12 nucleotides agree with TRBD2. Germline CDR1 is MNHNS and CDR2 is SASEGT. After removal of 2 bases from V and 4 bases from J, the junction contained 1 base not matched to a gene. CDR3 length: 15 amino acids.

The chain joins TRBV5-6 to TRBJ1-5, with D possibly matching TRBD1 (6 bases). The ends were cut back, 5 bases at V and 0 bases at J, with 15 bases in the middle. From germline, CDR1 is SGHDT and CDR2 YYEEEE. The CDR3 loop spans 16 amino acids. CDR3 sequence: CASRRGGGYSNQPQHF. The CDR3 DNA reads TGTGCCAGCAGGAGAGGGGGGGGGTATAGCAATCAGCCCCAGCATTTT. The whole variable domain, remainder taken from reference TRBV5-6 and TRBJ1-5, is DAGVTQSPTHLIKTRGQQVTLRCSPKSGHDTVSWYQQALGQGPQFIFQYYEEEERQRGNFPDRFSGHQFPNYSSELNVNALLLGDSALYLCASRRGGGYSNQPQHFGDGTRLSIL.

The rearrangement joins TRBV14 to TRBJ1-1; unclear D gene. Trimming removed 1 base at V and 1 base at J, with 10 bases between. CDR1 is SGHDN, CDR2 FVKESK, per germline. The CDR3 totals 15 residues. The CDR3, as DNA: TGTGCCAGCAGCCAAGTCGGACTGAAGAACACTGAAGCTTTCTTT. Translated: CASSQVGLKNTEAFF.

This clone was recorded once. This chain links TRBV15 with TRBJ2-7, with TRBD2 as a possible D gene (5 bases). In germline, CDR1 is LNHNV, CDR2 YYDKDF (reference sequence). V shed 7 bases and J shed 3 bases, with 13 bases lying between them. The CDR3 runs to 13 residues. The CDR3, as DNA: TGTGCCACCAAAGGCGAGGGAAGCTACGAGCAGTACTTC. This gives the protein CATKGEGSYEQYF.

The chain is built from TRBV5-5 and TRBJ1-5; the D gene is possibly TRBD1 (6 bases). V was pared by 4 bases and J by 6 bases, with 17 bases between. Looked up from germline, CDR1 is SGHKS and CDR2 is YYEKEE (reference sequence). This CDR3 region has 15 residues. CDR3 sequence: CASSQNLGASQPQHF. CDR3 DNA sequence: TGTGCCAGCAGCCAAAATTTGGGGGCGAGTCAGCCCCAGCATTTT.

This rearrangement joins TRBV29-1 to TRBJ1-5; 8 bases fit TRBD1. Trimming removed 5 bases from V and 3 bases from J; junction bases left unmatched: 9. Germline V gene sequence: CDR1 SQVTM, CDR2 ANQGSEA. The length of the CDR3 is 15 residues. The CDR3 bases are TGCAGCGTTACGCACGCAGGGGGCGTCAATCAGCCCCAGCATTTT. This encodes CSVTHAGGVNQPQHF.

This clone was counted between two and nine times. V and J are TRBV7-9 and TRBJ1-2; 11 bases map to TRBD1. V lost 2 bases to trimming and J lost 3 bases; unmatched junction nucleotides: 5. Germline loops: CDR1 SEHNR, CDR2 FQNEAQ (reference sequence). The CDR3 consists of 16 residues. CDR3 coding DNA: TGTGCCAGCAGCTTACGGGGACAGGGGGTTTACTATGGCTACACCTTC. The encoded protein is CASSLRGQGVYYGYTF.

The V gene is TRBV5-4, the J gene TRBJ1-6, with 7 bases lining up with TRBD1. The CDR3 extends over 16 amino acids. CDR1 is SGHNT, CDR2 YYREEE, per germline (reference sequence). V lost 4 bases, J lost 7 bases, and 11 bases stayed unmatched. CDR3 nucleotides: TGTGCCAGCAGCCCGGGGGGGGGACAGCAGAATTCACCCCTCCACTTT. The encoded protein is CASSPGGGQQNSPLHF.